The present T cell receptor (beta chain) was sequenced within a study of shared clonotypes between healthy human individuals. Study-wide results and limits: Rarefaction indicated that sorted-subset sequencing remained incomplete although depth was large. Clonotypes that were shared across a handful of donors made up around 4.6% of naive CD4 clonotypes.

A few counts support this clone. The antigen remains unidentified. One end of the junction fails to match germline, which may point to a read error. This CDR3 is built from 15 residues. Germline V gene lookup returns CDR1 SGHTA and CDR2 FQGNSA. Libraries were prepared by immunoSEQ multiplex PCR; TCRdb keeps only in-frame clonotypes and omits some of them. Found here are 2 million or so clones, roughly 95% of them singletons; the top ten hold 0.1% to 0.15%. Into CD45RA+ naive and CD45RA-negative memory subsets, the CD4+ cells were split. This chain joins TRBV7-2 and TRBJ2-1; TRBD2 might be the D (6 bases). Sequences were obtained from naive CD4+ T cells sorted from blood. Subset noted: CD45RA+ positively selected. The TCR originated in a man aged 18-30 years in good health. The CDR3 DNA reads as TGTGCCAACAGCCGAACAGTCAGGACTACCAATGAGCAGTTCTTC. It codes for CANSRTVRTTNEQFF.